One TCR beta chain is described in this entry. Its antigen remains undetermined. No quality values exist for individual bases; no much larger clone is one base distant. Relative to germline, V is 3 bases shorter and J is 6 bases shorter, with 12 bases between their ends. The CDR3 runs 14 amino acids, cysteine and phenylalanine included. The retained sequence is limited to the CDR3, 42 bases, with the frame set at the first base. Looking up the germline V gene (reference sequence) yields CDR1 SGHNT and CDR2 YYREEE. These data are taken from a study of blood T cell repertoires in COVID-19 (dated by TCRdb to about 2020). The study in broad terms: Collaborator samples came from the United States, Italy and Spain and covered acute and convalescent phases of COVID-19. The material from the prospective study consisted of cDNA or gDNA derived from T cells, B-cell-depleted T cells, or PBMCs. The dataset comprised deeply sampled blood TCRbeta repertoires from subjects exposed to, actively infected with, or recovered from COVID-19. Samples were obtained from the ongoing ImmuneRACE study (first 160 participants) and from 1,254 subjects provided by 6 global collaborators. Sample metadata almost always included a de-identified subject ID, COVID-19 status, age in years and sex. Where available, HLA class I and class II types were obtained from metadata supplied by the sample provider rather than from assay-based typing. The repertoires were released in a freely available public database intended as a resource for research on the immune response to SARS-CoV-2.

Whole blood was collected in K2EDTA tubes by collaborating institutions according to the institutions' own protocols. For TCRbeta analysis, collaborators shipped samples in one of three forms: frozen whole blood, isolated PBMCs, or DNA extracted from either of those sample types. TCRbeta CDR3 regions were amplified from genomic DNA using the immunoSEQ Assay, a bias-controlled multiplex PCR. Concerning the study's data processing: Within the assay, amplification of reference gene primers was used to estimate how many nucleated cells each sample contained. To quantify the absolute abundance of each unique TCRbeta CDR3 rearrangement, sequence reads were collapsed and filtered. Productive Simpson clonality was computed per sample as the square root of Simpson's diversity index over productive rearrangements. TCRdb's version of the immuneACCESS table is confined to in-frame rearrangements and falls short of the full clone set. An unresolved V gene accounts for under half of the shortfall where checked; the remainder is of unknown origin. V and J calls and clone size are those listed in that table; D and trimming were worked out from the DNA. For this sample the table gives approximately 20,000 clones, of which less than 85% were detected only once. Together, the top ten hold over 10% of the sample.

Study-level results and caveats: Clinical and demographic metadata were provided uncurated, with the amount varying by source and participant.

Material for sequencing was peripheral blood. Recombination linked TRBV5-4 to TRBJ2-2; matching of 6 bases hints at TRBD1 as the D gene. The sequence came from a man in his 60s with active COVID-19. The nucleotide sequence reads TGTGCCAGCAGCTCCCAGGGGACCCCCGGGGAGCTGTTTTTT. Its protein is CASSSQGTPGELFF.